Listed below are T cell receptor beta chains from one sample, sequenced in a study of blood T cell repertoires in COVID-19. Sequencing was performed with immunoSEQ multiplex PCR; in TCRdb, only in-frame clones are kept and a portion is missing. The repertoire includes roughly 64,000 clones, 80% to 90% of them detected once, and 0.9% to 1.5% sits in the top ten. What was sequenced was peripheral blood. The receptor source for this set is a man aged 40-49 years with acute or convalescent COVID-19. The CDR3 runs from the conserved cysteine through the conserved F or W. The order of the fields is clone size, V gene, D gene, J gene, CDR3 protein, CDR3 DNA. A D gene is named only where the DNA matches it firmly. Some rows have no size entry. The others give once, few or many, or a class for an expanded clone.

few,TRBV9,-,TRBJ2-7,CASSVGYSTEQYF,TGTGCCAGCAGCGTAGGGTACTCCACTGAGCAGTACTTC
-,TRBV19,-,TRBJ1-1,CASSAETNTEAFF,TGTGCCAGTAGTGCGGAAACGAACACTGAAGCTTTCTTT
-,TRBV19,-,TRBJ1-5,CASSIVPGSPYQPQHF,TGTGCCAGTAGTATAGTGCCAGGCAGCCCCTATCAGCCCCAGCATTTT
-,TRBV29-1,-,TRBJ2-5,CSAGYRQETQYF,TGCAGCGCTGGGTACAGACAAGAGACCCAGTACTTC
-,TRBV11-2,TRBD1,TRBJ1-4,CASSSGTGTEKLFF,TGTGCCAGCAGCTCGGGGACAGGGACCGAAAAACTGTTTTTT
-,TRBV27,TRBD1,TRBJ1-1,CASRGTGTEAFF,TGTGCCAGCAGGGGGACAGGGACTGAAGCTTTCTTT
-,TRBV27,-,TRBJ2-7,CASSQTAGLPSYEQYF,TGTGCCAGCAGTCAAACCGCGGGACTTCCCTCCTACGAGCAGTACTTC
-,TRBV19,-,TRBJ2-6,CASSGRAGVSGANVLTF,TGTGCCAGTAGTGGGCGGGCAGGGGTTTCTGGGGCCAACGTCCTGACTTTC
-,TRBV24-1,-,TRBJ1-1,CATKDSMNTEAFF,TGTGCCACCAAGGACAGCATGAACACTGAAGCTTTCTTT
-,TRBV19,-,TRBJ2-1,CASSPVSSYNEQFF,TGTGCCAGTAGCCCAGTCAGCTCCTACAATGAGCAGTTCTTC
-,TRBV5-4,TRBD1,TRBJ2-7,CASSTGQGRGYYGEQYF,TGTGCCAGCAGTACAGGACAGGGAAGGGGTTACTACGGCGAGCAGTACTTC
-,TRBV2,-,TRBJ1-1,CASRGRGGTEAFF,TGTGCCAGCAGAGGGCGGGGGGGGACTGAAGCTTTCTTT
-,TRBV7-2,TRBD2,TRBJ2-1,CASSFGRGSSYNEQFF,TGTGCCAGCAGCTTTGGGCGGGGGAGCTCCTACAATGAGCAGTTCTTC
-,TRBV4-2,-,TRBJ2-1,CASSQDVGGDDAYNEQFF,TGTGCCAGCAGCCAAGATGTGGGCGGGGACGACGCCTACAATGAGCAGTTCTTC
-,TRBV7-8,-,TRBJ1-5,CASSYGRATHQPQHF,TGTGCCAGCAGCTACGGGAGGGCTACCCATCAGCCCCAGCATTTT
-,TRBV28,TRBD1,TRBJ1-1,CASRGQGNTEAFF,TGTGCCAGCAGGGGACAGGGAAACACTGAAGCTTTCTTT
-,TRBV7-2,-,TRBJ2-7,CASSLSGAQPGQYF,TGTGCCAGCAGCTTATCTGGGGCTCAGCCCGGGCAGTACTTC
-,TRBV12-3/TRBV12-4,-,TRBJ1-5,CASSLENQPQHF,TGTGCCAGCAGCCTGGAGAATCAGCCCCAGCATTTT
-,TRBV29-1,TRBD2,TRBJ2-3,CSAQPREGAQYF,TGCAGCGCCCAACCTAGGGAGGGTGCGCAGTATTTT
once,TRBV5-6,TRBD2,TRBJ2-3,CASNEGGGGRPDTQYF,TGTGCCAGCAATGAAGGCGGGGGGGGCCGGCCAGATACGCAGTATTTT
-,TRBV4-1,TRBD1,TRBJ2-7,CASSQVFHIERNRGTYEQYF,TGCGCCAGCAGCCAAGTTTTCCACATCGAAAGGAACAGGGGGACCTACGAGCAGTACTTC
-,TRBV11-2,TRBD1,TRBJ1-4,CASSRRTGLNYEKLFF,TGTGCCAGCAGCCGCAGGACAGGGCTAAACTATGAAAAACTGTTTTTT
-,TRBV5-6,-,TRBJ2-1,CASSLIWTGKPNNEQFF,TGTGCCAGCAGCTTGATATGGACGGGGAAGCCCAACAATGAGCAGTTCTTC
-,TRBV19,-,TRBJ1-5,CASSGRGDSNQPQHF,TGTGCCAGTAGTGGCAGGGGCGATAGCAATCAGCCCCAGCATTTT
-,TRBV2,TRBD1,TRBJ1-1,CASSGFGTGVTEAFF,TGTGCCAGCAGTGGGTTTGGGACAGGGGTCACTGAAGCTTTCTTT
-,TRBV19,-,TRBJ1-6,CASSRGGPWNNSPLHF,TGTGCCAGTAGTAGGGGGGGGCCTTGGAATAATTCACCCCTCCACTTT
-,TRBV3-1/TRBV3-2,-,TRBJ2-7,CASSQDWARTYEQYF,TGTGCCAGCAGCCAAGATTGGGCCAGGACCTACGAGCAGTACTTC
-,TRBV25-1,-,TRBJ1-2,CASSEGSGLGNGYTF,TGTGCCAGCAGTGAAGGGTCGGGATTGGGAAATGGCTACACCTTC
once,TRBV6-5,TRBD1,TRBJ1-1,CASSSALTGMCTEAFF,TGTGCCAGCAGTTCTGCCCTGACAGGGATGTGCACTGAAGCTTTCTTT
-,TRBV5-5,TRBD1,TRBJ1-2,CASSRDRGRNYGYTF,TGTGCCAGCAGCAGGGACAGGGGAAGGAACTATGGCTACACCTTC
-,TRBV5-4,-,TRBJ2-3,CASSLGGKGSTDTQYF,TGTGCCAGCAGCTTAGGGGGAAAGGGGAGCACAGATACGCAGTATTTT
once,TRBV19,TRBD2,TRBJ2-1,CASSSPRGGQGHEQFF,TGTGCCAGTAGTAGCCCCCGCGGGGGGCAGGGGCATGAGCAGTTCTTC
once,TRBV7-2,TRBD1,TRBJ1-3,CASSLGTGNGNTIYF,TGTGCCAGCAGCTTGGGGACAGGGAATGGAAACACCATATATTTT
-,TRBV7-8,-,TRBJ1-1,CASREQGTEAFF,TGTGCCAGCAGGGAACAGGGCACTGAAGCTTTCTTT
-,TRBV12-3/TRBV12-4,-,TRBJ1-1,CASTQQGRAEAFF,TGTGCCAGCACCCAACAGGGACGAGCTGAAGCTTTCTTT
-,TRBV5-1,TRBD1,TRBJ2-7,CASSLLGTGYEQYF,TGCGCCAGCAGCTTGTTAGGGACAGGTTACGAGCAGTACTTC
-,TRBV6-2/TRBV6-3,-,TRBJ2-3,CASSLGDIAATSTDTQYF,TGTGCCAGCAGCCTCGGAGACATAGCGGCTACTAGCACAGATACGCAGTATTTT
-,TRBV2,TRBD1,TRBJ1-2,CACQGQAYYGYTF,TGTGCCTGCCAGGGACAGGCTTACTATGGCTACACCTTC
-,TRBV5-4,TRBD1,TRBJ1-1,CASSLRARGAQRAEAFF,TGTGCCAGCAGCTTGCGGGCCAGGGGGGCCCAACGGGCTGAAGCTTTCTTT
-,TRBV2,-,TRBJ1-2,CASHVDRLHDGYTF,TGTGCCAGCCACGTCGACAGGCTCCATGATGGCTACACCTTC
-,TRBV4-1,-,TRBJ1-3,CASSQDRAAGGDTIYF,TGCGCCAGCAGCCAAGATCGGGCAGCCGGCGGGGACACCATATATTTT
once,TRBV6-1,-,TRBJ1-1,CASSEATGTTEAFF,TGTGCCAGCAGTGAAGCAACAGGAACCACTGAAGCTTTCTTT
few,TRBV15,-,TRBJ1-4,CATRRGRAAPTNEKLFF,TGTGCCACCAGACGGGGAAGGGCAGCCCCAACTAATGAAAAACTGTTTTTT
-,TRBV11-2,TRBD1,TRBJ1-2,CASSATGGDYTF,TGTGCCAGCAGCGCCACAGGGGGCGACTACACCTTC
-,TRBV12-3/TRBV12-4,-,TRBJ1-1,CASTNRATPGAFF,TGTGCCAGCACAAACAGGGCTACCCCGGGGGCTTTCTTT
-,TRBV6-6,-,TRBJ2-1,CASSYSGGPNNEQFF,TGTGCCAGCAGTTACTCCGGTGGGCCTAACAATGAGCAGTTCTTC
few,TRBV11-2,TRBD1,TRBJ1-2,CASSLVGTGGGYTF,TGTGCCAGCAGCTTAGTGGGCACAGGGGGCGGCTACACCTTC
-,TRBV4-1,TRBD1,TRBJ1-2,CASSKLGTGGSYGYTF,TGCGCCAGCAGCAAACTCGGGACAGGGGGCAGTTATGGCTACACCTTC
-,TRBV7-9,-,TRBJ1-2,CASSLTSGLGYGYTF,TGTGCCAGCAGCTTGACATCCGGCCTGGGCTATGGCTACACCTTC
-,TRBV2,-,TRBJ1-4,CASRSTGTPNEKLFF,TGTGCCAGCAGGTCAACCGGGACACCAAATGAAAAACTGTTTTTT
-,TRBV2,TRBD1,TRBJ1-2,CASSEGTGNYGYTF,TGTGCCAGCAGTGAAGGGACAGGGAACTATGGCTACACCTTC
-,TRBV24-1,-,TRBJ2-3,CATSDLWQGTDTQYF,TGTGCCACCAGTGATTTATGGCAGGGCACAGATACGCAGTATTTT
-,TRBV6-5,TRBD1,TRBJ1-2,CASSNFRGQGGYTF,TGTGCCAGCAGTAACTTTAGGGGGCAGGGTGGCTACACCTTC
-,TRBV6-5,-,TRBJ1-2,CASGGPANYGYTF,TGTGCCAGCGGAGGCCCCGCTAACTATGGCTACACCTTC
-,TRBV2,-,TRBJ1-1,CASSYRRLNTEAFF,TGTGCCAGCAGCTACCGGAGGCTGAACACTGAAGCTTTCTTT
-,TRBV5-8,TRBD2,TRBJ2-1,CASSGPKGLAGGWWENEQFF,TGTGCCAGCAGCGGCCCAAAAGGACTAGCGGGGGGCTGGTGGGAGAATGAGCAGTTCTTC
-,TRBV4-1,TRBD2,TRBJ2-7,CASSQIAGGSYEQYF,TGCGCCAGCAGCCAAATAGCGGGGGGCTCCTACGAGCAGTACTTC
-,TRBV18,TRBD1,TRBJ1-2,CASSLGQGYGYTF,TGTGCCAGCTCACTTGGACAGGGTTATGGCTACACCTTC
-,TRBV6-2/TRBV6-3,TRBD2,TRBJ2-3,CASSQLTSGGTLLATDTQYF,TGTGCCAGCAGCCAACTGACTAGCGGGGGGACTTTACTTGCCACAGATACGCAGTATTTT